This TCR beta chain was recorded in a study of T cell changes during pregnancy in multiple sclerosis. Profiling relied on immunoSEQ multiplex PCR, and the TCRdb table lists in-frame clones only, not all of them. The sample yields tens of thousands of clones, roughly 90% seen once. Unmatched junction bases numbered 11, after V lost 5 bases and J lost 3 bases. This CDR3 is 18 amino acids long. In germline, CDR1 is LNHDA, CDR2 SQIVND (reference sequence). This clone was found once. The chain uses TRBV19 and TRBJ2-1; 12 nucleotides match TRBD2. The input for sequencing was peripheral blood, taken in the second trimester of pregnancy. The sequence derives from a female donor in good health, enrolled as a control in a pregnancy study. This CDR3 reads CASSLKASGGAYYNEQFF. CDR3 nucleotide sequence: TGTGCCAGTAGTTTAAAGGCTAGCGGGGGGGCTTACTACAATGAGCAGTTCTTC.